This T cell receptor (beta chain) was captured in a study of cytomegalovirus exposure and HLA in healthy donors. General observations from the study: Available immune exposure information was restricted to CMV serostatus only. Exclusion applied to some V segments, including TRBV6-2 and TRBV6-3, as they were indistinguishable.

The study sampled nominally healthy donors, though unrecorded immune exposures were likely. This PCR relied on a set of 60 Vbeta primers and 13 Jbeta primers. The repertoire was sequenced with immunoSEQ multiplex PCR; TCRdb's copy has only in-frame clones and lacks some. Of roughly 150,000 clones listed, approximately 81% are singletons. The V gene lost 0 bases and the J gene lost 2 bases, with 10 bases spanning the gap. Germline loops: CDR1 SGHVS, CDR2 FQNEAQ. This CDR3 spans 15 amino acids. In the case of this clone: As yet, its antigen is unknown.

This sequence joins TRBV7-8 and TRBJ1-2, with D maybe TRBD1 (5 bases). This clonotype was sampled from a woman in her late teens or twenties in good health and CMV-seronegative. The sequenced sample was PBMCs. This CDR3 reads CASSLAGGGNYGYTF. DNA of the CDR3: TGTGCCAGCAGCTTAGCTGGGGGAGGAAACTATGGCTACACCTTC.